These 26 T cell receptor beta chains came from one sample sequenced in a study of shared clonotypes between healthy human individuals. The data were produced by immunoSEQ multiplex PCR, yet TCRdb's version contains in-frame clones alone and is incomplete. The sample contains about 2 million clones, over 85% of which appear only once. CD8 cells classed as naive were CD45RO-negative and positively selected for CCR7, excluding terminally differentiated effector memory CD45RA+ cells. The sample taken for sequencing was naive CD8+ T cells sorted from blood. The source of these receptors is a young man in good health.

This CDR3 reads CASRPGLHNEQFF. The CDR3 DNA sequence: TGTGCCAGCAGGCCCGGGCTCCACAATGAGCAGTTCTTC. This chain joins TRBV7-8 and TRBJ2-1, with D uncertain. The CDR3 is 13 amino acids. V gave up 6 bases and J gave up 5 bases, with 11 bases separating them. Per germline, CDR1 SGHVS and CDR2 FQNEAQ.

The V and J genes are TRBV14 and TRBJ2-7; TRBD1 agrees at 9 bases. CDR1 and CDR2 (germline): SGHDN, FVKESK. Germline trimming cut 5 bases from V and 3 bases from J; bases unmatched to any gene: 5. The CDR3 has 14 residues. In DNA, the CDR3 is TGTGCCAGCAGCGCCCGGGACAGGGACTACGAGCAGTACTTC. Translated: CASSARDRDYEQYF.

The rearrangement joins TRBV28 to TRBJ2-7; D gene ambiguous. Trimming took off 5 bases at V and 3 bases at J, with 5 bases between the two ends. Germline CDR1 is MDHEN and CDR2 is SYDVKM. The CDR3 loop spans 11 amino acids. CDR3 residues: CASSTYYEQYF. CDR3 coding DNA: TGTGCCAGCAGTACATACTACGAGCAGTACTTC.

The chain carries TRBV9 and TRBJ1-6; 7 nucleotides match TRBD1. This CDR3 comprises 17 residues. CDR1 is SGDLS, CDR2 YYNGEE, per germline. Losses at the gene ends were 3 bases for V and 6 bases for J; bases not matched to a gene: 12. The CDR3: CASSDSRDSGSNSPLHF. CDR3 nucleotide sequence: TGTGCCAGCAGCGACTCCAGGGACAGTGGTTCTAATTCACCCCTCCACTTT.

The chain carries TRBV27 and TRBJ2-1, with 10 bases matching TRBD1. The V gene end was trimmed by 4 bases and the J gene end by 2 bases; junction bases not matched to a gene: 8. Germline V gene lookup returns CDR1 MNHEY and CDR2 SMNVEV (reference sequence). This CDR3 has 17 residues. The CDR3 loop is CASSSETGGLAYNEQFF. CDR3 coding DNA: TGTGCCAGCAGTTCCGAGACAGGGGGCCTAGCCTACAATGAGCAGTTCTTC.

This clone was recorded only once. The V call is TRBV5-1, the J call TRBJ2-7, with 10 bases identical to TRBD2. This CDR3 comprises 17 residues. CDR1 and CDR2 from the germline V gene are SGHRS and YFSETQ. The V segment lost 4 bases and the J segment 4 bases; nucleotides outside the gene matches: 14. The CDR3 sequence: CASSLGLAGVPSYEQYF. Here the CDR3 DNA reads TGCGCCAGCAGCCTCGGCCTAGCGGGAGTTCCCTCTTACGAGCAGTACTTC.

As for this clone: Other DNA sequences in the same sample also yield this CDR3. This chain connects TRBV6-5 to TRBJ2-7; 15 bases are a match to TRBD2. Germline V gene lookup returns CDR1 MNHEY and CDR2 SVGAGI. The V and J ends lost 0 bases and 4 bases, in that order; junction bases with no gene match: 1. The CDR3 totals 16 residues. CDR3 coding DNA: TGTGCCAGCAGTTACTCCGGGACTAGCGGGAGGTACGAGCAGTACTTC. Protein product: CASSYSGTSGRYEQYF.

This chain joins TRBV6-1 and TRBJ2-3, with a weak D call TRBD2 (7 bases). The CDR3 totals 16 residues. The germline V gene encodes CDR1 MNHNS and CDR2 SASEGT. The germline V and J ends were trimmed by 0 bases and 6 bases, with 16 bases remaining between them. This CDR3 reads CASSEAWGGPPDTQYF. CDR3 sequence (DNA): TGTGCCAGCAGTGAAGCGTGGGGGGGGCCACCGGATACGCAGTATTTT.

This sequence joins TRBV5-6 and TRBJ2-3, with 9 bases aligning to TRBD2. CDR1 and CDR2 from the germline V gene are SGHDT and YYEEEE. The CDR3 is 17 residues long. The trim removed 0 bases at V and 5 bases at J, leaving 10 bases unmatched. DNA for the CDR3: TGTGCCAGCAGCTTGGATCTCAGCGGGAGGTCGGAAGATACGCAGTATTTT. It yields the protein CASSLDLSGRSEDTQYF.

The chain has TRBV4-3 and TRBJ1-1; TRBD1 aligns across 7 bases. Germline CDR1 LGHNA, CDR2 YSLEER. The CDR3 contains 14 residues. V was clipped by 5 bases and J by 4 bases; unmatched bases: 7. CDR3: CASSEVQGSTEAFF. The DNA of the CDR3 is TGCGCCAGCAGCGAAGTACAGGGGAGCACTGAAGCTTTCTTT.

This clone was found once. This chain joins TRBV4-2 and TRBJ1-2, with D possibly matching TRBD1 (6 bases). The CDR3 extends over 15 amino acids. Germline CDR1 LGHNA, CDR2 YNFKEQ. Between the trimmed V and J ends, which lost 4 bases and 4 bases, there was a span of 16 bases. CDR3: CASSPSLDSSYGYTF. The CDR3 nucleotides are TGTGCCAGCAGCCCCAGCTTGGACAGTTCCTATGGCTACACCTTC.

The chain has TRBV9 and TRBJ1-3; D is unresolved. Germline values: CDR1 SGDLS, CDR2 YYNGEE. V shed 0 bases and J shed 0 bases, with 13 bases lying between them. CDR3 length equals 17 residues. In nucleotides, the CDR3 is TGTGCCAGCAGCGTAGGGGCGTTAAGAAGCTCTGGAAACACCATATATTTT. Translation: CASSVGALRSSGNTIYF.

The chain has TRBV6-5 and TRBJ2-1; possible D gene TRBD2, 6 bases. Germline CDR1 is MNHEY and CDR2 is SVGAGI. V was cut by 7 bases and J by 0 bases, with 13 bases left in between. The CDR3 is 15 residues long. CDR3 nucleotide sequence: TGTGCCAGCACCCATAGCGGCAGCTCCTACAATGAGCAGTTCTTC. Its protein is CASTHSGSSYNEQFF.

This chain connects TRBV7-9 to TRBJ2-5, with a possible D match to TRBD1 (6 bases). Germline V gives CDR1 SEHNR, CDR2 FQNEAQ (reference sequence). Trimming shortened V by 3 bases and J by 4 bases, and 12 bases separated the two germline ends. This CDR3 comprises 14 residues. CDR3 loop: CASSFWGRGETQYF. In nucleotides, the CDR3 is TGTGCCAGCAGCTTCTGGGGGCGAGGAGAGACCCAGTACTTC.

The chain joins TRBV30 to TRBJ1-5, with TRBD1 matching 7 bases. In germline, CDR1 is GTSNPN, CDR2 SVGIG (reference sequence). The CDR3 is made up of 15 amino acids. With 1 base clipped from V and 2 bases from J, the junction kept 5 bases outside the gene matches. Written as DNA, the CDR3 is TGTGCCTGGAGTGATGGGACAGCCGGCAATCAGCCCCAGCATTTT. Encoded protein: CAWSDGTAGNQPQHF.

The chain has TRBV4-1 and TRBJ2-1; 9 bases are a match to TRBD2. V lost 4 bases, J lost 4 bases, and 14 bases stayed unmatched. This CDR3 is built from 18 residues. Germline CDR1 MGHRA, CDR2 YSYEKL. CDR3 amino acids: CASSPGGLAGNVYNEQFF. In DNA form, the CDR3 reads TGCGCCAGCAGCCCCGGCGGCCTAGCGGGGAATGTTTACAATGAGCAGTTCTTC.

The CDR3 sequence is CASSEDPQGAYGYTF. The CDR3 coding sequence is TGTGCCAGCAGTGAAGACCCCCAGGGGGCCTATGGCTACACCTTC. The rearrangement links TRBV2 to TRBJ1-2; 8 bases map to TRBD1. The J segment lost 4 bases and the V segment lost 1 base, leaving 5 bases of the junction unmatched. CDR1 SNHLY and CDR2 FYNNEI come from the germline V gene. This CDR3 comprises 15 residues.

This sequence joins TRBV7-8 and TRBJ2-4; 9 nucleotides line up with TRBD1. The length of the CDR3 is 15 residues. Germline V gene sequence: CDR1 SGHVS, CDR2 FQNEAQ. V trimming: 5 bases; J trimming: 0 bases; junction bases outside the gene matches: 2. The CDR3 nucleotides read TGTGCCAGCAGCCCGGGACAGGGAGCCAAAAACATTCAGTACTTC. This sequence encodes CASSPGQGAKNIQYF.

This clone occurred a few times. The V gene is TRBV10-2, the J gene TRBJ1-1, with D uncertain. V was pared by 8 bases and J by 2 bases, with 9 bases between. This CDR3 comprises 12 residues. Germline V lookup: CDR1 WSHSY, CDR2 SAAADI. CDR3 in amino acids: CASAVANTEAFF. DNA for the CDR3: TGCGCCAGCGCTGTGGCCAACACTGAAGCTTTCTTT.

The chain recombines TRBV15 with TRBJ1-1; TRBD1 is a possible D gene (5 bases). Per germline, CDR1 LNHNV and CDR2 YYDKDF (reference sequence). Trimming took off 1 base at V and 2 bases at J, with 11 bases between the two ends. The length of the CDR3 is 15 residues. The CDR3 nucleotides read TGTGCCACCAGCAGAGTCCCCTGGGGCAACACTGAAGCTTTCTTT. This encodes CATSRVPWGNTEAFF.

This sequence joins TRBV5-4 and TRBJ2-7; no clear D. The CDR3 totals 14 residues. Trimming left V 0 bases short and J 6 bases short, with 13 bases between. The germline gives CDR1 SGHNT, CDR2 YYREEE (reference sequence). CDR3 nucleotides: TGTGCCAGCAGCTTGGACAGTTTAGCCCGCGAGCAGTACTTC. As protein: CASSLDSLAREQYF.

The rearrangement links TRBV19 to TRBJ1-2, with D maybe TRBD1 (5 bases). Germline CDR1 and CDR2: LNHDA and SQIVND (reference sequence). This CDR3 is 13 amino acids long. V was cut by 1 base and J by 6 bases, with 9 bases left in between. CDR3 region: CASSIAGRDGYTF. The CDR3 DNA follows: TGTGCCAGTAGTATAGCGGGGCGGGATGGCTACACCTTC.

The rearrangement links TRBV4-1 to TRBJ1-2; 9 bases agree with TRBD1. With V trimmed by 3 bases and J by 6 bases, 8 bases remained unmatched. Per germline, CDR1 MGHRA and CDR2 YSYEKL. This CDR3 comprises 15 residues. DNA for the CDR3: TGCGCCAGCAGCCATATCGCCGGGACAGGGAATGGCTACACCTTC. It encodes CASSHIAGTGNGYTF.

The CDR3 nucleotides are TGCGCCAGCAGCCACCTCCCCGGAACCAATCAGCCCCAGCATTTT. Protein product: CASSHLPGTNQPQHF. This chain connects TRBV4-1 to TRBJ1-5; D is unclear. The CDR3 is 15 amino acids. Germline CDR1 is MGHRA and CDR2 is YSYEKL. Trimming left V 3 bases short and J 3 bases short, with 12 bases between.

V and J are TRBV5-6 and TRBJ2-7; unclear D gene. This CDR3 is 13 amino acids long. V dropped 0 bases and J dropped 6 bases, with 10 bases sitting between them. CDR1 and CDR2 from the germline V gene are SGHDT and YYEEEE. This CDR3 reads CASSLAGPSEQYF. CDR3 DNA sequence: TGTGCCAGCAGCTTGGCAGGACCTTCCGAGCAGTACTTC.

The chain recombines TRBV11-2 with TRBJ2-1, with D perhaps assigned TRBD1 or TRBD2 (5 bases each). CDR1 is SGHAT, CDR2 FQNNGV, per germline. The V and J ends lost 4 bases and 15 bases respectively, with 16 bases between them. The CDR3 spans 12 residues. As DNA, the CDR3 is TGTGCCAGCAGCTACGGGGACGGAATTCCGTTCTTC. Translating it yields CASSYGDGIPFF.